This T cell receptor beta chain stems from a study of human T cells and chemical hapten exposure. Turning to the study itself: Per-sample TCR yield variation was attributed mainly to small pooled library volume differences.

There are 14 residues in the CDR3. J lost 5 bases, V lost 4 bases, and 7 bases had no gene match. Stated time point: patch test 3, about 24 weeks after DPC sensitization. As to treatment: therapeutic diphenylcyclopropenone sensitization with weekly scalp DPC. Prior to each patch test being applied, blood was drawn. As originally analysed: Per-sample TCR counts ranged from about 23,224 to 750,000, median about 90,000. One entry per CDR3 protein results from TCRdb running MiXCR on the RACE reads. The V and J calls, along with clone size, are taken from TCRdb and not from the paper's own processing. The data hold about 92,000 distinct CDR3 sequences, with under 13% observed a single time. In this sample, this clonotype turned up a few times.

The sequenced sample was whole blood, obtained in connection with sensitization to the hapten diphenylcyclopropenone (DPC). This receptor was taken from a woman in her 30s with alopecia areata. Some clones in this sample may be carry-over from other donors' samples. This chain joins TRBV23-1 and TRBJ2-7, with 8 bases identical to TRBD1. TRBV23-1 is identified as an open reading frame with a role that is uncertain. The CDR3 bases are TGCGCCAGCAGTCCCAGGGACAGGAAGGACGAGCAGTACTTC. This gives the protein CASSPRDRKDEQYF.